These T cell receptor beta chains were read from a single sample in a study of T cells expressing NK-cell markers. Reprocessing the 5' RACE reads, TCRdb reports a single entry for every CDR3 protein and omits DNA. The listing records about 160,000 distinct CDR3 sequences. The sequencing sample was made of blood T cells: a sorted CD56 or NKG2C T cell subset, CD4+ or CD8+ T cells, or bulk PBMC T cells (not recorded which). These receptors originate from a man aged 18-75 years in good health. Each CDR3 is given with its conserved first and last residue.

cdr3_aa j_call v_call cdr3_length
CASSQVLGSYEQYF TRBJ2-7 TRBV4-1 14
CASSLRTSGDTQYF TRBJ2-3 TRBV27 14
CASSLSPGGAGNEQFF TRBJ2-1 TRBV27 16
CASSTGAQRYEQYF TRBJ2-7 TRBV5-6 14
CASSTASGDSYEQYF TRBJ2-7 TRBV7-6 15
CASSPLTPYGKNIQYF TRBJ2-4 TRBV6-1 16
CASSEVRRREIPYEQYF TRBJ2-7 TRBV2 17
CASSLAGSGGGQETQYF TRBJ2-5 TRBV7-9 17
CASSPGQGDTDTQYF TRBJ2-3 TRBV18 15
CASSQTLAGENNEQFF TRBJ2-1 TRBV4-1 16
CASSYAVNTEAFF TRBJ1-1 TRBV7-9 13
CASSSGPAGSYEQYF TRBJ2-7 TRBV6-5 15
CASSPPWQGSSYTF TRBJ1-2 TRBV3-1 14
CASSLGVGALYEQYF TRBJ2-7 TRBV11-2 15
CASSLGYASEEAFF TRBJ1-1 TRBV5-8 14
CASSPLNPGYNTGELFF TRBJ2-2 TRBV2 17
CASSLTGGTNNEQFF TRBJ2-1 TRBV27 15
CASSAFHPQEADLSGANVLTF TRBJ2-6 TRBV19 21
CASSQDIQGETDTQYF TRBJ2-3 TRBV4-1 16
CARRVTDTQYF TRBJ2-3 TRBV6-4 11
CASSDSAQAGGRPSTDTQYF TRBJ2-3 TRBV6-4 20
CASSSVQGAASPLHF TRBJ1-6 TRBV5-1 15